This TCR beta chain was obtained from a study of blood T cells in healthy people across ages. CDR3 length: 16 amino acids. CDR1 and CDR2 from the germline V gene are SQVTM and ANQGSEA. With regard to this clonotype: A much more abundant neighbour one base away suggests this may be a read error.

The use of a sample-barcoded 5' primer and a J-beta primer mix characterized a second PCR of roughly 7 to 12 cycles. TCRdb reprocessed the 5' RACE reads via MiXCR and lists one record per CDR3 protein. The table records 800,000 to 950,000 distinct CDR3 sequences, under 35% of them present only once. The same specimen was also included in a second study, on T cells of mothers and their children. As that report states: Sequencing got over 10 million TCR beta CDR3 reads from each mother and roughly 2.7 million from each child.

The sequenced material came from blood. J is TRBJ2-1 and V is TRBV29-1, with 7 bases aligning to TRBD1. The J call is doubtful: the DNA matches TRBJ2-7 better. This TCR derives from a woman in her thirties or forties in good health. CDR3 in amino acids: CSVEGITGAVYNEQYF. CDR3 DNA sequence: TGCAGCGTTGAAGGGATAACAGGGGCGGTATACAATGAGCAGTACTTC.